The next 11 T cell receptor beta chains were all read from a single sample in a study of long-term antiretroviral therapy in people with HIV. Version v3.0 of the immunoSEQ assay ran at survey level. TCRdb's table, derived via immunoSEQ multiplex PCR, lists solely in-frame clones and lacks some. Of roughly 15,000 clones in the sample, more than 75% were seen once. Here the sequenced sample was unsorted PBMCs, taken 6.9 years after starting antiretroviral therapy. The receptors stem from a middle-aged man with HIV.

This clone has a single count. This chain links TRBV7-2 with TRBJ2-7; a possible D gene is TRBD2 (5 bases). The CDR3 totals 16 residues. Deletions cut 7 bases from V and 0 bases from J, with 19 bases between. Germline CDR1 reads SGHTA; CDR2 reads FQGNSA. The DNA of the CDR3 is TGTGCCAGCACCCGGGTGAGCGGAGAGAGCTCCTACGAGCAGTACTTC. This sequence encodes CASTRVSGESSYEQYF.

This chain uses TRBV7-2 with TRBJ2-1; D tentatively reads TRBD1 or TRBD2 (5 bases each). This CDR3 region has 13 residues. V shed 0 bases and J shed 9 bases, with 9 bases lying between them. Germline values: CDR1 SGHTA, CDR2 FQGNSA. In DNA, the CDR3 is TGTGCCAGCAGCTTAGCGGGAGACAGTGAGCAGTTCTTC. Amino acids: CASSLAGDSEQFF.

The V call is TRBV4-2, the J call TRBJ2-5; D is possibly TRBD2 (5 bases). V was shortened by 0 bases and J by 2 bases, with 10 bases between the two germline ends. The CDR3 is 15 residues long. Germline CDR1 is LGHNA and CDR2 is YNFKEQ. The DNA of the CDR3 is TGTGCCAGCAGCCAAGAGGGAGCGGAGCAAGAGACCCAGTACTTC. This sequence encodes CASSQEGAEQETQYF.

The chain employs TRBV4-2 and TRBJ2-5, with D perhaps matching TRBD2 (6 bases). With the DNA end fitting TRBJ2-7 better, the J assignment may be wrong. The germline CDR1 and CDR2 sequences are LGHNA and YNFKEQ. The CDR3 loop spans 17 amino acids. CDR3 in amino acids: CASSRTRTAGLTYEQYF. For the CDR3, the DNA is TGTGCCAGCAGCCGAACTCGTACAGCGGGCCTTACCTACGAGCAGTACTTC.

The rearrangement links TRBV14 to TRBJ2-5, with D possibly being TRBD1 or TRBD2 (6 bases each). The CDR3 length is 16 residues. V was cut by 1 base and J by 4 bases, with 16 bases left in between. Germline V gives CDR1 SGHDN, CDR2 FVKESK. CDR3 coding DNA: TGTGCCAGCAGCCAAGGGCGAACAGGAGGGGGAGAGACCCAGTACTTC. Translating it yields CASSQGRTGGGETQYF.

This chain connects TRBV7-8 to TRBJ1-3; unclear D gene. V lost 0 bases, J lost 0 bases, and 21 bases lay in between. Germline V gene lookup returns CDR1 SGHVS and CDR2 FQNEAQ. CDR3 length equals 20 residues. The CDR3 region is CASSLAQFWADFFSGNTIYF. The CDR3 DNA sequence: TGTGCCAGCAGCTTAGCGCAGTTCTGGGCGGATTTCTTCTCTGGAAACACCATATATTTT.

The chain uses TRBV30 and TRBJ2-1; 8 bases are a match to TRBD2. V dropped 1 base and J dropped 8; count of bases not matched to a gene: 4. Germline V gene data show CDR1 as GTSNPN and CDR2 as SVGIG (reference sequence). The CDR3 is made up of 13 amino acids. DNA for the CDR3: TGTGCCTGGAGTGGACCGGGGGGGGATGAGCAGTTCTTC. This sequence encodes CAWSGPGGDEQFF.

The chain uses TRBV19 and TRBJ1-4; no definite D call. V was trimmed by 3 bases and J by 8 bases, leaving 10 bases between them. The CDR3 extends over 13 amino acids. CDR1 and CDR2 (germline): LNHDA, SQIVND (reference sequence). This CDR3 reads CASSISAVEKLFF. Here the CDR3 DNA reads TGTGCCAGTAGTATTTCGGCCGTAGAAAAACTGTTTTTT.

Only a few counts were recorded for this clone. The chain recombines TRBV25-1 with TRBJ1-1; TRBD1 agrees at 9 bases. J was trimmed by 2 bases and V by 3 bases; bases with no gene match: 4. Germline CDR1 is MGHDK and CDR2 is SYGVNS. The CDR3 runs 15 residues. In DNA, the CDR3 is TGTGCCAGCAGTGATTTGGACAGGGGTAACACTGAAGCTTTCTTT. It yields the protein CASSDLDRGNTEAFF.

This sequence joins TRBV2 and TRBJ2-1, with TRBD1 matching 7 bases. The V gene end was trimmed by 4 bases and the J gene end by 8 bases; junction bases not matched to a gene: 8. Per the germline V gene, CDR1 is SNHLY and CDR2 is FYNNEI. The length of the CDR3 is 14 residues. CDR3 sequence reads: CASSVIGTVDEQFF. The CDR3 region has the DNA TGTGCCAGCAGTGTGATTGGGACAGTCGATGAGCAGTTCTTC.

This chain links TRBV5-1 with TRBJ2-3, with D hard to call. V was trimmed by 5 bases and J by 4 bases, leaving 17 bases between them. The germline V gene has CDR1 SGHRS and CDR2 YFSETQ. The CDR3 spans 15 residues. CDR3 coding DNA: TGCGCCAGCAGTCCCGGCCCTTTCCGGGCAGATACGCAGTATTTT. As protein: CASSPGPFRADTQYF.